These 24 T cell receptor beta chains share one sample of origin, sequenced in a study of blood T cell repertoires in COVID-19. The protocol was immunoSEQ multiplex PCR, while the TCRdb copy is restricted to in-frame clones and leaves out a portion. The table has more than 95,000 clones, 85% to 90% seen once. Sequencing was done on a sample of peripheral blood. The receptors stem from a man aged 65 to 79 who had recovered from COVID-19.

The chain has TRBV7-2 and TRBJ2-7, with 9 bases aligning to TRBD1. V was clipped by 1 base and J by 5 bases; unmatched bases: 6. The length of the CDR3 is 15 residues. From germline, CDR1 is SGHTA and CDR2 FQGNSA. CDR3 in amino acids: CASSLEGTGTHEQYF. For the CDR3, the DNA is TGTGCCAGCAGCTTAGAAGGGACAGGGACTCACGAGCAGTACTTC.

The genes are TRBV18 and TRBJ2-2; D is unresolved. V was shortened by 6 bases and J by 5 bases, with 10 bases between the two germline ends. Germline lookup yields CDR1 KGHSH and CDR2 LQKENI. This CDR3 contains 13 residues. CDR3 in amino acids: CASSERETGELFF. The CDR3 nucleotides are TGTGCCAGCTCCGAGAGAGAAACCGGGGAGCTGTTTTTT.

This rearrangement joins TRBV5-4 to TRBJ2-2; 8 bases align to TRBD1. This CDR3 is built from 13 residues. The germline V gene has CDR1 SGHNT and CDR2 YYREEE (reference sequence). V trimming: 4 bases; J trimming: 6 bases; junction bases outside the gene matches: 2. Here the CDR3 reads CASSRDRPGELFF. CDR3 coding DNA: TGTGCCAGCAGCCGGGACAGGCCCGGGGAGCTGTTTTTT.

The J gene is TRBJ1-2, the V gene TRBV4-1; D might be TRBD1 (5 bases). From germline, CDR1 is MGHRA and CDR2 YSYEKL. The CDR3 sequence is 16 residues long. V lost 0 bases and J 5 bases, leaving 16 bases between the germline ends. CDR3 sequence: CASSQDPRAVRYGYTF. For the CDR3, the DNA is TGCGCCAGCAGCCAAGACCCCAGGGCGGTAAGGTATGGCTACACCTTC.

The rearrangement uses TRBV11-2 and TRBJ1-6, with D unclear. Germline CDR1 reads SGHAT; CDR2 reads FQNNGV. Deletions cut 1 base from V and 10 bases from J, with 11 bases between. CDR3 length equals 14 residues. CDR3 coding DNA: TGTGCCAGCAGCTTAGTGGGGAGGAGCTCACCCCTCCACTTT. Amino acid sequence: CASSLVGRSSPLHF.

The DNA for the CDR3 is TGTGCCAGCAGTGAAGACGTACAGGGTGGAGCTTTCTTT. Its protein product is CASSEDVQGGAFF. The chain links TRBV2 to TRBJ1-1; D may be TRBD1 (6 bases). Trimming took off 1 base at V and 10 bases at J, with 13 bases between the two ends. CDR1 is SNHLY, CDR2 FYNNEI, per germline. This CDR3 has 13 amino acids.

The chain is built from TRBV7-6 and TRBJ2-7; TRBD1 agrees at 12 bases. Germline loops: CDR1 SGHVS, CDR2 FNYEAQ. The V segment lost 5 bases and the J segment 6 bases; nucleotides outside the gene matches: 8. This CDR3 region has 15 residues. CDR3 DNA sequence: TGTGCCAGCAGCCATAGGGACAGGGGGCATGGCGAGCAGTACTTC. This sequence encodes CASSHRDRGHGEQYF.

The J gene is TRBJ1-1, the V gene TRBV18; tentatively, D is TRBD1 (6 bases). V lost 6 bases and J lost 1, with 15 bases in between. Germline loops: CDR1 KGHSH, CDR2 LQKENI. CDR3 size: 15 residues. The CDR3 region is CASSSRGAQNTEAFF. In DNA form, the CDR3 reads TGTGCCAGCTCCTCCCGGGGGGCGCAGAACACTGAAGCTTTCTTT.

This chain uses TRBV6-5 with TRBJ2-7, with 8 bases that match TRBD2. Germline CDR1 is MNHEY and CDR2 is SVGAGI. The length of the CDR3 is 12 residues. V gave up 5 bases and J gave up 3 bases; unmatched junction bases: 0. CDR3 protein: CASSREGYEQYF. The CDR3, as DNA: TGTGCCAGCAGTCGGGAGGGCTACGAGCAGTACTTC.

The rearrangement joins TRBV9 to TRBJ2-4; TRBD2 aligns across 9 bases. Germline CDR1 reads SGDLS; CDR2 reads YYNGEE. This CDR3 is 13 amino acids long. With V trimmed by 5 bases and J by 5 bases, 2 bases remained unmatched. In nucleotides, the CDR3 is TGTGCCAGCAGTTTAGCGGGGGAAAACATTCAGTACTTC. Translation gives CASSLAGENIQYF. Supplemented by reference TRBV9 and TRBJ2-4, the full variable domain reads DSGVTQTPKHLITATGQRVTLRCSPRSGDLSVYWYQQSLDQGLQFLIQYYNGEERAKGNILERFSAQQFPDLHSELNLSSLELGDSALYFCASSLAGENIQYFGAGTRLSVL.

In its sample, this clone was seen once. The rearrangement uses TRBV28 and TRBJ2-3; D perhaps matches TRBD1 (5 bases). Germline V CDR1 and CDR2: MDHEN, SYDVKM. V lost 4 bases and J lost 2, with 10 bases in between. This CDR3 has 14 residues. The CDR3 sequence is CASSWNRITDTQYF. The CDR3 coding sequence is TGTGCCAGCAGTTGGAACAGGATCACAGATACGCAGTATTTT. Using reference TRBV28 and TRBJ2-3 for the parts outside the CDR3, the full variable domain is DVKVTQSSRYLVKRTGEKVFLECVQDMDHENMFWYRQDPGLGLRLIYFSYDVKMKEKGDIPEGYSVSREKKERFSLILESASTNQTSMYLCASSWNRITDTQYFGPGTRLTVL.

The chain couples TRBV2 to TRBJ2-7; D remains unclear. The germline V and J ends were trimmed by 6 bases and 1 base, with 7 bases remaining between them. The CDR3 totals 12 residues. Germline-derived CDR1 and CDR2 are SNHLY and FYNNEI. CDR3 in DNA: TGTGCCAGCAGGAAGAGTTCCTACGAGCAGTACTTC. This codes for CASRKSSYEQYF. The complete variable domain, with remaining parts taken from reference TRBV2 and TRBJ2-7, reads EPEVTQTPSHQVTQMGQEVILRCVPISNHLYFYWYRQILGQKVEFLVSFYNNEISEKSEIFDDQFSVERPDGSNFTLKIRSTKLEDSAMYFCASRKSSYEQYFGPGTRLTVT.

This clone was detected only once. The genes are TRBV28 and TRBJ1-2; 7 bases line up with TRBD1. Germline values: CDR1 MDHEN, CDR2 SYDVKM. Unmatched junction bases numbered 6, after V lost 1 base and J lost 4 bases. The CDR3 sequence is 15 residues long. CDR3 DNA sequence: TGTGCCAGCAGTTTATCGGGACAGCCAGTCTATGGCTACACCTTC. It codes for CASSLSGQPVYGYTF.

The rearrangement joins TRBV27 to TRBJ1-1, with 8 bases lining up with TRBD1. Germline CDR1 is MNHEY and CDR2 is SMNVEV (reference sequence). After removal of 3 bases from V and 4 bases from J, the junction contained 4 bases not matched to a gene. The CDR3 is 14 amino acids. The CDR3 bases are TGTGCCAGCAGTTTCCAGGGGGCGCCCACTGAAGCTTTCTTT. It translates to CASSFQGAPTEAFF.

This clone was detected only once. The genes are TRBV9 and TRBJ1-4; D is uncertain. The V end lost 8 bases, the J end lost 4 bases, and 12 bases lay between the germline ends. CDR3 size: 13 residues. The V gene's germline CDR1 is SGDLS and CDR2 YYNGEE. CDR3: CASSREINEKLFF. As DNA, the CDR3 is TGTGCCAGTTCCCGGGAGATTAATGAAAAACTGTTTTTT.

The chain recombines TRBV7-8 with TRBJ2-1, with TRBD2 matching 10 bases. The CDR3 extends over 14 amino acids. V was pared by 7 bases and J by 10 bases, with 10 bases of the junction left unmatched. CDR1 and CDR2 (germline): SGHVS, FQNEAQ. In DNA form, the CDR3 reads TGTGCCAGCACCATTAGCGGGAGGACGAGAGAGCAGTTCTTC. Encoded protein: CASTISGRTREQFF.

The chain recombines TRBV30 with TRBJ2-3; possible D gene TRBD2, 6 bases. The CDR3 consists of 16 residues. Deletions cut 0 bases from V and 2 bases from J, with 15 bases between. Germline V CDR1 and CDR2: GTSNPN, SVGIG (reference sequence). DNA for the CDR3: TGTGCCTGGAGTGTATGGGGTAGCGGATACACAGATACGCAGTATTTT. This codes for CAWSVWGSGYTDTQYF. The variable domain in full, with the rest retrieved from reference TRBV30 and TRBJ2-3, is SQTIHQWPATLVQPVGSPLSLECTVEGTSNPNLYWYRQAAGRGLQLLFYSVGIGQISSEVPQNLSASRPQDRQFILSSKKLLLSDSGFYLCAWSVWGSGYTDTQYFGPGTRLTVL.

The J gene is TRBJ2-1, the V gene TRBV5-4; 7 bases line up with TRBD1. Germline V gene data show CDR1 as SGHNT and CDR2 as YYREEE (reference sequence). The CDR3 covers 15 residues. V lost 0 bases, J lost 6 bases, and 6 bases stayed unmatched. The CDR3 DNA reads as TGTGCCAGCAGCTTGGCACAGGGGTTATTCAATGAGCAGTTCTTC. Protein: CASSLAQGLFNEQFF.

The CDR3 is CASLFTEAGGELFF. CDR3 sequence (DNA): TGTGCCAGCCTTTTTACGGAGGCCGGCGGGGAGCTGTTTTTT. This chain connects TRBV6-6 to TRBJ2-2, with D perhaps TRBD2 (5 bases). The CDR3 covers 14 residues. CDR1 MNHNY and CDR2 SVGAGI come from the germline V gene (reference sequence). The V end was cut by 8 bases, the J end by 7 bases, with 17 bases between.

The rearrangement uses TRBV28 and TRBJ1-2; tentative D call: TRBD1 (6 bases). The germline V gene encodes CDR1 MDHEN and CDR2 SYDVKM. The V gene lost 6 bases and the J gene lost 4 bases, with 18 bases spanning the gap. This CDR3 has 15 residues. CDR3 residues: CASRGAWGTSYGYTF. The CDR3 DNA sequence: TGTGCCAGCAGGGGGGCCTGGGGCACCTCCTATGGCTACACCTTC.

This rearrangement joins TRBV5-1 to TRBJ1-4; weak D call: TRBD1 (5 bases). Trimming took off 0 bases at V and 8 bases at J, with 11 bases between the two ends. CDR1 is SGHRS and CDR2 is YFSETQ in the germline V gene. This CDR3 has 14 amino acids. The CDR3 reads CASSLGQGLEKLFF. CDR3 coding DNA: TGCGCCAGCAGCTTGGGCCAGGGTTTAGAAAAACTGTTTTTT.

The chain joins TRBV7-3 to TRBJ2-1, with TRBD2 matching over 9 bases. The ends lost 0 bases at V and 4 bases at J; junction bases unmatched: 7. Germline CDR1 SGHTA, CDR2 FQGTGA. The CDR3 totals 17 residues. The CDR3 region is CASSLTLASGAYNEQFF. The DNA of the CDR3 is TGTGCCAGCAGCTTAACGTTGGCTAGCGGGGCTTACAATGAGCAGTTCTTC. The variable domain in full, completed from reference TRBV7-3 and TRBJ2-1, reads GAGVSQTPSNKVTEKGKYVELRCDPISGHTALYWYRQSLGQGPEFLIYFQGTGAADDSGLPNDRFFAVRPEGSVSTLKIQRTERGDSAVYLCASSLTLASGAYNEQFFGPGTRLTVL.

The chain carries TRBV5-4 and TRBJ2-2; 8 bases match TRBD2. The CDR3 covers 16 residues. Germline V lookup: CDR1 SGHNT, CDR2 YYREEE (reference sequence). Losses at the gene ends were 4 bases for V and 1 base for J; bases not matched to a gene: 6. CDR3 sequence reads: CASSLDLAGNTGELFF. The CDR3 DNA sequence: TGTGCCAGCAGCCTGGATCTAGCGGGGAACACCGGGGAGCTGTTTTTT.

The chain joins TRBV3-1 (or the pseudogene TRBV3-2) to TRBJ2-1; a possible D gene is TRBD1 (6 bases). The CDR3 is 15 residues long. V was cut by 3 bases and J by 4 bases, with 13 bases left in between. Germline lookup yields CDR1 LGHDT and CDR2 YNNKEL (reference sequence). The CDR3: CASSHSGQPYNEQFF. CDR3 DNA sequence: TGTGCCAGCAGCCACAGTGGACAGCCATACAATGAGCAGTTCTTC.